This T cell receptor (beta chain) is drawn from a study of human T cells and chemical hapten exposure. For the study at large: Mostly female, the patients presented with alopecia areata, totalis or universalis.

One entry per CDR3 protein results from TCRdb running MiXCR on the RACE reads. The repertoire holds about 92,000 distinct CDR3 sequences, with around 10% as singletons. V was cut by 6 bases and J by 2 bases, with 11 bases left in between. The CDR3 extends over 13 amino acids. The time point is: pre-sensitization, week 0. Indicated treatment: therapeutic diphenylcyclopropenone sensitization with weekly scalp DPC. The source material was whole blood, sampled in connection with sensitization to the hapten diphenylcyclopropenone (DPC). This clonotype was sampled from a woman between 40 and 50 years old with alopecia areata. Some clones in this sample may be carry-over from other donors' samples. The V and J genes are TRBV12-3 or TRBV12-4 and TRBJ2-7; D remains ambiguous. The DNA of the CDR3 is TGTGCCAGCAGGGGCGACGGAGCCTACGAGCAGTACTTC. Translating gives CASRGDGAYEQYF.